The T cell receptor beta chain under discussion was sequenced for a study of blood T cell repertoires in COVID-19. The CDR3 loop spans 11 amino acids. The germline V and J ends were trimmed by 3 bases and 5 bases, with 4 bases remaining between them. Produced via immunoSEQ multiplex PCR; TCRdb's table is partial and in-frame only. This sample has about 150,000 clones, with around four fifths found just once. Specimen: peripheral blood. This TCR came from a woman of 80 years or more with COVID-19, enrolled during active disease. This rearrangement joins TRBV12-3 or TRBV12-4 to TRBJ2-5, with no clear D. Here the CDR3 reads CASSFEETQYF. The CDR3 bases are TGTGCCAGCAGTTTCGAGGAGACCCAGTACTTC.